This TCR beta chain originates from a study of neoadjuvant anti-PD-1 for oral cavity cancer. At the level of the study: Patients without progression received a fourth nivolumab dose around day 43, then surgical resection on days 50-56.

Time point defined: after neoadjuvant nivolumab, at surgical resection. Stage II-IVA oral cavity squamous cell carcinoma was new and untreated by systemic or radiation therapy. Sequenced by immunoSEQ multiplex PCR; TCRdb stores in-frame clones only, minus some. The data contain about 68,000 clones, more than 75% of them singletons. General study points: With a few patients per group, TCR findings need larger cohorts.

The CDR3 runs to 18 residues. Germline V CDR1 and CDR2: SGHRS, YFSETQ. V gave up 3 bases and J gave up 0 bases; unmatched junction bases: 5. On this clone: Its antigen is still unknown.

The sequencing used PBMCs, collected after nivolumab (anti-PD-1) treatment. The TCR sequence derives from a person aged 35-79 years with oral cavity squamous cell carcinoma. The chain uses TRBV5-1 and TRBJ2-1; 14 bases fit TRBD2. The CDR3, as DNA: TGCGCCAGCAGCTCACGGACTAGCGGGAGGTCCTCCTACAATGAGCAGTTCTTC. This encodes CASSSRTSGRSSYNEQFF.